This is a list of T cell receptor beta chains from one sample in a study of blood T cell repertoires in COVID-19. Assay: immunoSEQ multiplex PCR; the TCRdb copy retains only in-frame clones and omits some. The sample lists over 20,000 clones; about 83% were seen once. What was sequenced was peripheral blood. All receptors come from a man in his 70s with acute or convalescent COVID-19. Each CDR3 is given with its conserved first and last residue. D genes are given only for firm matches. For some rows the clone size is stated as once, few or many, or as a class when expanded; others skip it.

J gene	CDR3 length	clone size	V gene	D gene	CDR3 DNA	CDR3 protein
TRBJ2-2	13	.	TRBV10-3	TRBD1	TGTGCCACCGCTACAGGGGATGCCGGGGAGCTGTTTTTT	CATATGDAGELFF
TRBJ1-1	14	few	TRBV5-6	.	TGTGCCAGCAGCTTGAAATGGGGCTACACTGAAGCTTTCTTT	CASSLKWGYTEAFF
TRBJ2-1	17	.	TRBV11-3	TRBD2	TGTGCCAGCAGCTTCCAGGGACTAGCGGGGGGGCTGGATGAGCAGTTCTTC	CASSFQGLAGGLDEQFF
TRBJ1-3	16	.	TRBV3-1/TRBV3-2	.	TGTGCCAGCAGCCACGGGGGAGGAAGCTCTGGAAACACCATATATTTT	CASSHGGGSSGNTIYF
TRBJ1-2	15	.	TRBV11-2	.	TGTGCCAGCAGCTTAGAACCGGGGGCTAACTATGGCTACACCTTC	CASSLEPGANYGYTF
TRBJ2-7	15	.	TRBV5-1	TRBD2	TGCGCCAGCAGCTTGGACGGGAGGGCCGTGTACGAGCAGTACTTC	CASSLDGRAVYEQYF
TRBJ2-1	12	.	TRBV2	TRBD2	TGTGCCAGCAAGACGGGAGGCTTTGAGCAGTTCTTC	CASKTGGFEQFF
TRBJ1-1	12	.	TRBV21-1	.	TGTGCCAGCCGCGGGGGGAACACTGAAGCTTTCTTT	CASRGGNTEAFF
TRBJ1-1	15	.	TRBV19	.	TGTGCCAGTAGCCCTCAGGGCTTGTTGAACACTGAAGCTTTCTTT	CASSPQGLLNTEAFF
TRBJ2-5	16	.	TRBV7-2	.	TGTGCCAGCAGCCTCGGCCGTACACTAGGACAAGAGACCCAGTACTTC	CASSLGRTLGQETQYF
TRBJ2-2	12	.	TRBV12-3/TRBV12-4	.	TGTGCCAGCAGCCCTAGGACCGGGGAGCTGTTTTTT	CASSPRTGELFF
TRBJ2-2	15	.	TRBV15	.	TGTGCCACCAGCAGCGAGGGTTTTTTCACCGGGGAGCTGTTTTTT	CATSSEGFFTGELFF
TRBJ1-4	16	.	TRBV4-3	.	TGCGCCAGCAGCCCCCTAGGAGGGGACGAAGTTGAAAAACTGTTTTTT	CASSPLGGDEVEKLFF
TRBJ1-2	16	few	TRBV30	TRBD1	TGTGCCTGGAGTAATCCCCGGGACAGGGTTGCAAATGGCTACACCTTC	CAWSNPRDRVANGYTF
TRBJ2-2	14	.	TRBV18	.	TGTGCCAGCTCACCACGAGGGGGAACCGGGGAGCTGTTTTTT	CASSPRGGTGELFF
TRBJ2-1	17	.	TRBV24-1	TRBD2	TGTGCCACCAGTGATTCTGGACTAGCGGGGGCCTACAATGAGCAGTTCTTC	CATSDSGLAGAYNEQFF
TRBJ1-2	14	many	TRBV19	TRBD1	TGTGCCACAAAACAGGGGATCGGGTTTTATGGCTACACCTTC	CATKQGIGFYGYTF
TRBJ1-5	14	.	TRBV3-1/TRBV3-2	.	TGTGCCAGCAGCCAAGCGACAGCTAATCAGCCCCAGCATTTT	CASSQATANQPQHF
TRBJ2-5	14	.	TRBV4-3	.	TGCGCCAGCAGCCAAGTCGCAGGGCGAGAGACCCAGTACTTC	CASSQVAGRETQYF